This is a list of T cell receptor beta chains from one sample in a study of cytomegalovirus exposure and HLA in healthy donors. Data came from immunoSEQ multiplex PCR; TCRdb stores just in-frame clones and leaves some out. The repertoire has roughly 80,000 clones, 84% of them found once; the top ten carry roughly 2.3%. The sample comprised PBMCs. The receptor source for this set is a woman aged 45-60 years in good health and CMV-seronegative. Each CDR3 is given with its conserved first and last residue. D genes are given only for firm matches. Clone size is not always given. Where it is, it says once, few, many or a class for expanded clones.

NA	TRBD2	TRBV7-3	TRBJ2-7	TGTGCCAGCAGCTTATATAGCCTAGCGGGAGTGGAGGAGCAGTACTTC	CASSLYSLAGVEEQYF
few	TRBD1	TRBV6-1	TRBJ1-1	TGTGCCAGCTCCCAGACAGGGATGAACACTGAAGCTTTCTTT	CASSQTGMNTEAFF
NA	NA	TRBV11-3	TRBJ2-5	TGTGCCAGCAGCTTAGGACAGCAAGAGACCCAGTACTTC	CASSLGQQETQYF
once	TRBD2	TRBV5-1	TRBJ2-3	TGCGCCAGCAGCCAGGAAGGTCTAACTAGCGGGCCCACAGATACGCAGTATTTT	CASSQEGLTSGPTDTQYF
NA	TRBD1	TRBV5-1	TRBJ1-2	TGCGCCAGCAGCCCGAGACAGGGGGCGAATTCTAACTATGGCTACACCTTC	CASSPRQGANSNYGYTF
NA	TRBD2	TRBV5-6	TRBJ2-2	TGTGCCAGCAGCGGGACTAGCGGGAGGGTCGGCACCGGGGAGCTGTTTTTT	CASSGTSGRVGTGELFF
NA	NA	TRBV9	TRBJ1-3	TGTGCCAGCAGCGTATTCCACGGACACTCTGGAAACACCATATATTTT	CASSVFHGHSGNTIYF
NA	TRBD1	TRBV5-6	TRBJ2-1	TGTGCCAGCAGCTTGCAGGGGGCGGATGAGCAGTTCTTC	CASSLQGADEQFF
NA	NA	TRBV11-2	TRBJ2-7	TGTGCCAGCAGCTTAGAGTGGTTTGGCGGTACCTACGAGCAGTACTTC	CASSLEWFGGTYEQYF
NA	TRBD2	TRBV4-1	TRBJ2-3	TGCGCCAGCAGCCTCAATAGCGGGAGGACAGATACGCAGTATTTT	CASSLNSGRTDTQYF
NA	NA	TRBV30	TRBJ1-4	TGTGCCTGGTGGGGGGGGAAACTGTTTTTT	CAWWGGKLFF
NA	TRBD2	TRBV6-5	TRBJ2-1	TGTGCCAGCAGTTACGCAACTAGCGGGGGGGCGAATGAGCAGTTCTTC	CASSYATSGGANEQFF
NA	NA	TRBV28	TRBJ1-1	TGTGCCAGCAGCCATCTCAGGGGAAACACTGAAGCTTTCTTT	CASSHLRGNTEAFF
NA	TRBD1	TRBV27	TRBJ1-1	TGTGCCAGCAGTTTAATTACAGGGGGCACTGAAGCTTTCTTT	CASSLITGGTEAFF
NA	TRBD1	TRBV4-3	TRBJ2-2	TGCGCCAGCAGCCAAGAATGGACAGGGAGGAACACCGGGGAGCTGTTTTTT	CASSQEWTGRNTGELFF
NA	NA	TRBV15	TRBJ1-2	TGTGCCACCAGCAGAGTCCCGAACAGCTACACCTTC	CATSRVPNSYTF
NA	TRBD1	TRBV18	TRBJ2-4	TGTGCCAGCTCACCGACAGGGCAGAACATTCAGTACTTC	CASSPTGQNIQYF
NA	NA	TRBV28	TRBJ1-1	TGTGCCAGCAGGGATATTCAGGGAACCTATTTGAACACTGAAGCTTTCTTT	CASRDIQGTYLNTEAFF
NA	TRBD2	TRBV27	TRBJ2-3	TGTGCCAGCACCACACTAGCGGGGCGGCAGTATTTT	CASTTLAGRQYF
few	NA	TRBV6-1	TRBJ2-1	TGTGCCAGCAGTGAACAGGGGTACTACAATGAGCAGTTCTTC	CASSEQGYYNEQFF
few	NA	TRBV18	TRBJ2-1	TGTGCCAGCTCACCACCCAGGGTATACTACAATGAGCAGTTCTTC	CASSPPRVYYNEQFF
NA	TRBD1	TRBV28	TRBJ2-7	TGTGCCAGCAGCCTCTCCAGGACAGGCAACTACGAGCAGTACTTC	CASSLSRTGNYEQYF
NA	TRBD1	TRBV4-3	TRBJ1-1	TGCGCCAGCAGCCATCCTGGACAGGGGAACACTGAAGCTTTCTTT	CASSHPGQGNTEAFF
NA	TRBD1	TRBV6-5	TRBJ1-2	TGTGCCAGCAGTAGGGACAGGGCGATCTACTATGGCTACACCTTC	CASSRDRAIYYGYTF
few	NA	TRBV7-8	TRBJ1-2	TGTGCCAGCAGCTTACCGGGGGGCTGGGGCTACACCTTC	CASSLPGGWGYTF
NA	TRBD2	TRBV19	TRBJ2-1	TGTGCCAGTAGTATAGGTACGGTCCCCCTAGCGGACGAGCAGTTCTTC	CASSIGTVPLADEQFF
NA	TRBD2	TRBV6-4	TRBJ2-1	TGTGCCAGCAGTGACTCTAGACTGGGACTAGCGGGGGCGAATGAGCAGTTCTTC	CASSDSRLGLAGANEQFF
NA	NA	TRBV6-4	TRBJ2-2	TGTGCCAGCAGTGACACGGCAGGGAACACCGGGGAGCTGTTTTTT	CASSDTAGNTGELFF
NA	NA	TRBV4-1	TRBJ1-2	TGCGCCAGCAGCCAAGGGGGGGACGGCGGCTATGGCTACACCTTC	CASSQGGDGGYGYTF
NA	TRBD1	TRBV4-1	TRBJ1-1	TGCGCCAGCAGTTTCACCGGGACAGAGAACACTGAAGCTTTCTTT	CASSFTGTENTEAFF
NA	NA	TRBV7-6	TRBJ1-2	TGTGCCAGCAGCCGGGGTTCCTATGGCTACACCTTC	CASSRGSYGYTF
once	TRBD1	TRBV2	TRBJ1-4	TGTGCCAGCAGTCGGGGACAGGGTGGGGAAAAACTGTTTTTT	CASSRGQGGEKLFF
NA	TRBD1	TRBV15	TRBJ2-7	TGTGCCACCAGCAGAGGTAGGGGACAGGGTTCCTACGAGCAGTACTTC	CATSRGRGQGSYEQYF
NA	TRBD1	TRBV6-1	TRBJ2-7	TGTGCCAGCAGCGACTACGGGACAGGTCCTTACGAGCAGTACTTC	CASSDYGTGPYEQYF
NA	TRBD1	TRBV28	TRBJ2-1	TGTGCCAGCAGTTGGACAGGCGGAAACAATGAGCAGTTCTTC	CASSWTGGNNEQFF
NA	NA	TRBV28	TRBJ1-5	TGTGCCAGCAGTTTAGAGGGAGGCTCCAATCAGCCCCAGCATTTT	CASSLEGGSNQPQHF
NA	NA	TRBV7-8	TRBJ1-1	TGTGCCAGCAGCTTAGCATCAGGGAGGGTTACTGAAGCTTTCTTT	CASSLASGRVTEAFF
NA	NA	TRBV10-3	TRBJ2-7	TGTGCCATCAGTGACGGCAGGGGATCCTCCTACGAGCAGTACTTC	CAISDGRGSSYEQYF
NA	TRBD1	TRBV7-8	TRBJ1-2	TGTGCCAGCAGCCCCGGGGACAGATTTAACTATGGCTACACCTTC	CASSPGDRFNYGYTF
NA	TRBD1	TRBV27	TRBJ2-1	TGTGCCAGCAGTCCGGGGGACAGGGATGCGAATGAGCAGTTCTTC	CASSPGDRDANEQFF
NA	NA	TRBV11-3	TRBJ2-7	TGTGCCAGCAGCTTACGGGTAGGGACTCCCCTCGGGGAGCAGTACTTC	CASSLRVGTPLGEQYF
NA	NA	TRBV5-4	TRBJ2-3	TGTGCCAGCAGGCCTGAGTATGGTTCCGGCACAGATACGCAGTATTTT	CASRPEYGSGTDTQYF
NA	NA	TRBV10-3	TRBJ1-5	TGTGCCATCAGTGACAACGGGAGCAATCAGCCCCAGCATTTT	CAISDNGSNQPQHF
NA	TRBD1	TRBV4-3	TRBJ1-1	TGCGCCAGCAGCCAAGACGGGACAGCGAACACTGAAGCTTTCTTT	CASSQDGTANTEAFF
NA	NA	TRBV5-6	TRBJ2-5	TGTGCCAGCAGCTCCTTGGCGGGAAAAGAGACCCAGTACTTC	CASSSLAGKETQYF
few	NA	TRBV2	TRBJ2-3	TGTGCCAGCGAAAACAGGGACCTTAGCACAGATACGCAGTATTTT	CASENRDLSTDTQYF
NA	TRBD2	TRBV29-1	TRBJ2-1	TGCAGCGAAATGGCGGGAGCTGGGTACAATGAGCAGTTCTTC	CSEMAGAGYNEQFF
NA	NA	TRBV2	TRBJ1-4	TGTGCCAGCAACCAGGACATTGTTGAAAACCTGTTTTTT	CASNQDIVENLFF
NA	NA	TRBV19	TRBJ1-3	TGTGCCAGTAGTTTAGGACTGCTCTCTGGAAACACCATATATTTT	CASSLGLLSGNTIYF